These 4 T cell receptor beta chains were all obtained from the same sample, sequenced in a study of beta chain features in type 1 diabetes. Study-level results: TCRB CDR3s from Type 1 diabetes patients were moderately but significantly shorter in all four CD4+ subsets.

These receptors' targets are unknown. Sequenced material consisted of expressed TCRB transcripts (all of the isolated RNA was reverse transcribed). Only in-frame clones appear in the TCRdb table, and some are missing; sequencing was by immunoSEQ multiplex PCR. Of over 100,000 clones listed, around 15% were seen once; the top ten hold approximately 2.2%. The sequencing sample was made of central memory CD4+ T cells from blood. The receptors shown here come from a man in his thirties or forties with type 1 diabetes.

This chain links TRBV7-8 with TRBJ1-5; D unresolved. V lost 5 bases and J 4 bases, leaving 18 bases between the germline ends. The CDR3 runs 16 residues. Germline lookup yields CDR1 SGHVS and CDR2 FQNEAQ. The CDR3 spells CASSDRGRAMNQPQHF. The CDR3, as DNA: TGTGCCAGCAGCGACCGTGGAAGGGCGATGAATCAGCCCCAGCATTTT.

The V gene is TRBV29-1, the J gene TRBJ1-2; 7 bases agree with TRBD1. This CDR3 contains 16 residues. Per the germline V gene, CDR1 is SQVTM and CDR2 is ANQGSEA. V was pared by 1 base and J by 3 bases, with 11 bases of the junction left unmatched. The CDR3 spells CSVEGITGAPHYGYTF. The CDR3 nucleotides read TGCAGCGTTGAAGGGATTACAGGGGCTCCCCACTATGGCTACACCTTC.

The chain joins TRBV5-4 to TRBJ1-4; 7 nucleotides align to TRBD1. Germline V gene sequence: CDR1 SGHNT, CDR2 YYREEE (reference sequence). J was trimmed by 0 bases and V by 3 bases; bases with no gene match: 8. This CDR3 has 17 residues. This CDR3 is CASSSNRGSPTNEKLFF. The CDR3 DNA sequence: TGTGCCAGCAGCTCAAACAGGGGATCTCCAACTAATGAAAAACTGTTTTTT.

A few counts support this clone. For the CDR3, the DNA is TGTGCCTGGAGTGGACAGGGAGCGAACACGCAGTATTTT. Translating gives CAWSGQGANTQYF. This chain uses TRBV30 with TRBJ2-3, with 7 bases that match TRBD1. Germline-derived CDR1 and CDR2 are GTSNPN and SVGIG (reference sequence). The length of the CDR3 is 13 residues. The V gene end was trimmed by 1 base and the J gene end by 9 bases; junction bases not matched to a gene: 7.